Listed below are T cell receptor beta chains from one sample, sequenced in a study of breast tumors, draining lymph nodes, adjacent tissues. Via MiXCR, TCRdb re-called the multiplex PCR reads, giving one row per CDR3 protein. Of hundreds of thousands of distinct CDR3 sequences listed, approximately 30% are singletons. The sample taken for sequencing was axillary lymph node tissue. The receptors originated from a female donor with breast cancer. Some clones in this sample may be carry-over from other donors' samples. Both conserved end residues are part of each CDR3. A D gene is named only where the DNA matches it firmly.

>TRBD2|16|TRBJ2-7|TRBV6-7
CASSYSSGRNSYEQYF
>TRBD1|13|TRBJ2-1|TRBV5-5
CASSFTDRSEQFF
>.|16|TRBJ2-1|TRBV5-8
CASSFDGLGPYNEQFF
>TRBD2|14|TRBJ2-7|TRBV20-1
CSAIGASGAYEQYF
>TRBD1|10|TRBJ1-2|TRBV20-1
CSAGGQEPFF
>.|14|TRBJ2-5|TRBV5-1
CASSSRRGWDTQYF
>.|13|TRBJ1-2|TRBV4-3
CASSQVGGYGYTF
>.|13|TRBJ2-1|TRBV7-7
CASSLGQNHEQFF
>TRBD2|16|TRBJ2-1|TRBV7-9
CASSLYSGRRMNEQFF
>.|14|TRBJ2-5|TRBV20-1
CSARDGSFQETQYF
>TRBD2|16|TRBJ2-1|TRBV20-1
CSARDFAAGAYNEQFF
>TRBD2|16|TRBJ2-1|TRBV6-5
CASSKGTSTYYNEQFF
>.|15|TRBJ2-3|TRBV3-1
CASSQGGARTDTQYF
>.|13|TRBJ1-1|TRBV7-9
CASSDIMNTEAFF